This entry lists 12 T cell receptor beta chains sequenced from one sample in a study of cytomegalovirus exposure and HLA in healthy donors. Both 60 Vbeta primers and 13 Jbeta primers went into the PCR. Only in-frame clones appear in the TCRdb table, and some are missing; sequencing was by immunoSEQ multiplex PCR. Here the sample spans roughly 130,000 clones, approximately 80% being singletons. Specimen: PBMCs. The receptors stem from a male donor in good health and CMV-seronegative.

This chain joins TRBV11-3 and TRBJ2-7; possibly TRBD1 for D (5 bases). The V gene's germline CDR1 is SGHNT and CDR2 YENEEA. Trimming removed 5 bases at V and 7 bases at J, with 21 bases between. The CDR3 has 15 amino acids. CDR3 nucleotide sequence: TGTGCCAGCAGCCCCCGACAGACGGAAACGAGGGAGCAGTACTTC. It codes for CASSPRQTETREQYF.

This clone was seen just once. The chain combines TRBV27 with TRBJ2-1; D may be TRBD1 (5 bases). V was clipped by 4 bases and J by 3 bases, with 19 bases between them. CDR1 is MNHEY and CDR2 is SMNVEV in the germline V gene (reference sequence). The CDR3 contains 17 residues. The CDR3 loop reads CASSSTYRQLSYNEQFF. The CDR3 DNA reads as TGTGCCAGCAGTTCTACCTATAGACAGCTCAGCTACAATGAGCAGTTCTTC.

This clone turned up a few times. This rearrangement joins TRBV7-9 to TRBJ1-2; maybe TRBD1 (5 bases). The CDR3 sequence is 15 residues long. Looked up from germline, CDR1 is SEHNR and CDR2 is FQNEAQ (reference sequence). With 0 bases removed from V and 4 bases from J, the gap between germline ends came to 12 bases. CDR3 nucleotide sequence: TGTGCCAGCAGCTTAGCCTCGCGGAGGGGCTATGGCTACACCTTC. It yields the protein CASSLASRRGYGYTF.

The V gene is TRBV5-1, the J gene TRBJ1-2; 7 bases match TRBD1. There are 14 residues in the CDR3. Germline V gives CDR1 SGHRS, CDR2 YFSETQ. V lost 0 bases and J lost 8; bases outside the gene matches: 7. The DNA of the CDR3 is TGCGCCAGCAGCTTGGAAGGGACAGAGAGAGGCTACACCTTC. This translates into CASSLEGTERGYTF.

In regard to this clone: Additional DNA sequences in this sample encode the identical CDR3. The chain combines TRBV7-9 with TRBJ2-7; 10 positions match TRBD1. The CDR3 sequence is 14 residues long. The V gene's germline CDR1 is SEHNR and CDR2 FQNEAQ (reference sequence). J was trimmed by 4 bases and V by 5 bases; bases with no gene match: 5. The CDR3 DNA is TGTGCCAGCAGCCCCAGACAGGGGGCTTACGAGCAGTACTTC. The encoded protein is CASSPRQGAYEQYF.

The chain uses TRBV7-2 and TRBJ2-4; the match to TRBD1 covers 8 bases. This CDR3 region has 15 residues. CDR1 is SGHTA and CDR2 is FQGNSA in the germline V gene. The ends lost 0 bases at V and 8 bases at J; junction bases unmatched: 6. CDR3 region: CASSLARGQRDIQYF. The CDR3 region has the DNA TGTGCCAGCAGCTTAGCCAGGGGGCAGAGGGACATTCAGTACTTC.

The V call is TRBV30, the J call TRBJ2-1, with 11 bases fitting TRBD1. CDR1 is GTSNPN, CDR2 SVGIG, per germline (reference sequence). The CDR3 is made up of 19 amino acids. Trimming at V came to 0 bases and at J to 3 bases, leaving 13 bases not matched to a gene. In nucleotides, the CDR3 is TGTGCCTGGAGTGTATCCCTCCCCAGGGACAGGGGGATCTACAATGAGCAGTTCTTC. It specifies CAWSVSLPRDRGIYNEQFF.

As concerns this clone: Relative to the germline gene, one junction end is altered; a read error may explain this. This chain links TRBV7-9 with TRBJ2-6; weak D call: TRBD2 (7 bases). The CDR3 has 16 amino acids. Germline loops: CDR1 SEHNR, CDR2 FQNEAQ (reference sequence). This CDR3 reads CASSPFGGAGANGLTF. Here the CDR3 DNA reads TGTGCCAGCAGCCCCTTTGGGGGGGCCGGGGCCAACGGCCTGACTTTC.

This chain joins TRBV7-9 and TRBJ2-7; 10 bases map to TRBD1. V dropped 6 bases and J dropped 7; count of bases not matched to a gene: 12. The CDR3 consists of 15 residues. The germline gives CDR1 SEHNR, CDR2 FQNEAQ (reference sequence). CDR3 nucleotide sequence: TGTGCCAGCAGTCCAGCGGACAGGGGGGAACGGGAGCAGTACTTC. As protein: CASSPADRGEREQYF.

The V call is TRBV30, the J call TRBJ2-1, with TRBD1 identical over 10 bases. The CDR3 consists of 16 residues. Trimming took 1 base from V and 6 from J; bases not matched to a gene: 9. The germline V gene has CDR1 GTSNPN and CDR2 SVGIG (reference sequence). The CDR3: CAWSGWNRDRGNEQFF. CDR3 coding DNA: TGTGCCTGGAGTGGATGGAACCGGGACAGGGGCAATGAGCAGTTCTTC.

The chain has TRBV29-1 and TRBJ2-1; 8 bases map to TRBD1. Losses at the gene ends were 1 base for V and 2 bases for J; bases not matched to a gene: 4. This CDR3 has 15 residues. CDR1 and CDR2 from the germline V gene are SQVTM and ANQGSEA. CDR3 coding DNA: TGCAGCGTTGAAGGGGACAGGCTAACCTACAATGAGCAGTTCTTC. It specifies CSVEGDRLTYNEQFF.

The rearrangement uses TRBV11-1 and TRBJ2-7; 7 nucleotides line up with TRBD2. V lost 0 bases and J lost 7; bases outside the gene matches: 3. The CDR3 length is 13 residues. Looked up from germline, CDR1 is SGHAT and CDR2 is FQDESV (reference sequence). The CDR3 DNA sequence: TGTGCCAGCAGCTTAGCGCGGACTAGAGAGCAGTACTTC. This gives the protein CASSLARTREQYF. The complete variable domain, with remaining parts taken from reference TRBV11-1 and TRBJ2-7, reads EAEVAQSPRYKITEKSQAVAFWCDPISGHATLYWYRQILGQGPELLVQFQDESVVDDSQLPKDRFSAERLKGVDSTLKIQPAELGDSAMYLCASSLARTREQYFGPGTRLTVT.